This is a list of T cell receptor beta chains from one sample in a study of identical twins. TCRdb re-called the 5' RACE reads through MiXCR, storing one row per CDR3 protein. The table has hundreds of thousands of distinct CDR3 sequences, about 12% seen once. These data are also associated with another study on yellow fever vaccine responses in identical twins.

The sequenced sample consisted of PBMCs. The receptors shown here come from a woman younger than 35 in good health. Both conserved end residues are part of each CDR3. A D gene is named only where the DNA matches it firmly. Clone size is given for some rows only: seen once, a few or many times, or a class if the clone is expanded.

D,size,V,J,CDR3,DNA
.,.,TRBV20-1,TRBJ2-5,CSATLSRSWGETQYF,TGCAGTGCTACCCTCTCGAGGAGTTGGGGAGAGACCCAGTACTTC
.,many,TRBV10-3,TRBJ1-6,CAISALNSPLHF,TGTGCCATCAGTGCGTTAAATTCACCCCTCCACTTT
.,.,TRBV11-2,TRBJ2-2,CASSLVMVTRENTGELFF,TGTGCCAGCAGCTTAGTCATGGTGACTAGAGAGAACACCGGGGAGCTGTTTTTT
.,many,TRBV12-3/TRBV12-4,TRBJ2-1,CASSARDNEQFF,TGTGCCAGCAGTGCCAGGGACAATGAGCAGTTCTTC
.,many,TRBV4-2,TRBJ1-1,CASSQELRGAGTEAFF,TGTGCCAGCAGCCAAGAATTGAGGGGCGCGGGCACTGAAGCTTTCTTT
.,few,TRBV29-1,TRBJ2-3,CSARGMGTDTQYF,TGCAGCGCGAGGGGGATGGGCACAGATACGCAGTATTTT
.,.,TRBV10-3,TRBJ1-1,CASRTPMNTEAFF,TGTGCCTCTCGGACCCCCATGAACACTGAAGCTTTCTTT
.,.,TRBV11-1,TRBJ2-1,CASTQFASGTGIDEQFF,TGTGCCAGCACCCAATTCGCTAGCGGGACAGGAATCGATGAGCAGTTCTTC
TRBD2,.,TRBV11-3,TRBJ2-1,CASSLSGLADEQFF,TGTGCCAGCAGCTTATCTGGACTAGCGGACGAGCAGTTCTTC
.,many,TRBV7-9,TRBJ2-3,CASSRIGGPKTDTQYF,TGTGCCAGCAGCAGAATCGGGGGGCCTAAAACAGATACGCAGTATTTT
TRBD2,few,TRBV12-3/TRBV12-4,TRBJ2-1,CASSMGLAGVGEQFF,TGTGCCAGCAGTATGGGACTAGCGGGAGTTGGTGAGCAGTTCTTC
.,.,TRBV20-1,TRBJ1-1,CSARGPGTHMNTEAFF,TGCAGTGCTAGAGGTCCCGGGACACACATGAACACTGAAGCTTTCTTT
.,few,TRBV7-9,TRBJ1-2,CASRGGNYGYTF,TGTGCCAGCAGAGGAGGGAACTATGGCTACACCTTC
.,many,TRBV5-1,TRBJ1-4,CASSRDIPTNEKLFF,TGCGCCAGCAGCCGGGACATCCCAACTAATGAAAAACTGTTTTTT
.,.,TRBV12-3/TRBV12-4,TRBJ2-5,CASSFGLAGQGTQYF,TGTGCCAGCAGTTTCGGGTTGGCGGGCCAAGGGACCCAGTACTTC
.,few,TRBV5-1,TRBJ2-1,CASSLVVGASSYNEQFF,TGCGCCAGCAGCTTGGTAGTAGGCGCGAGCTCCTACAATGAGCAGTTCTTC
TRBD2,.,TRBV4-2,TRBJ2-3,CASNPWTSGSGGDTQYF,TGTGCCAGCAACCCTTGGACTAGCGGGTCGGGGGGAGATACGCAGTATTTT
.,few,TRBV28,TRBJ1-1,CASTRKMNTEAFF,TGTGCCAGCACCCGAAAGATGAACACTGAAGCTTTCTTT
TRBD1,few,TRBV4-1,TRBJ2-1,CASSFTPGQERDEQFF,TGCGCCAGCAGCTTTACCCCGGGACAGGAGAGGGATGAGCAGTTCTTC
TRBD2,many,TRBV3-1,TRBJ2-3,CASSSTSSGGTDTQYF,TGTGCCAGCAGCTCTACTTCTAGCGGGGGCACAGATACGCAGTATTTT
TRBD2,few,TRBV12-3/TRBV12-4,TRBJ2-7,CASSLGGRPEQYF,TGTGCCAGCAGTTTGGGAGGGCGGCCCGAGCAGTACTTC
.,few,TRBV2,TRBJ1-1,CAKGDTEAFF,TGTGCCAAAGGGGACACTGAAGCTTTCTTT
.,few,TRBV6-4,TRBJ1-1,CASRNGGTEAFF,TGTGCCAGCAGGAACGGTGGAACTGAAGCTTTCTTT
.,.,TRBV12-3/TRBV12-4,TRBJ2-4,CASSLNSAGAKNIQYF,TGTGCCAGCAGTTTAAATTCTGCGGGAGCCAAAAACATTCAGTACTTC
TRBD2,many,TRBV5-6,TRBJ2-2,CASTIRRGSGVMGELFF,TGTGCCAGCACCATCCGCCGCGGTAGCGGGGTCATGGGGGAGCTGTTTTTT
TRBD1,.,TRBV18,TRBJ2-7,CASSPPVDRAREQYF,TGTGCCAGCTCACCACCGGTAGACAGGGCGCGGGAGCAGTACTTC
TRBD1,few,TRBV19,TRBJ1-2,CASSIGQGHGYTF,TGTGCCAGTAGTATTGGACAGGGACATGGCTACACCTTC
TRBD1,.,TRBV28,TRBJ2-1,CASSFQGANNEQFF,TGTGCCAGCAGTTTCCAGGGGGCCAACAATGAGCAGTTCTTC
TRBD1,many,TRBV6-4,TRBJ2-1,CASSDSPRTGYNEQFF,TGTGCCAGCAGTGACTCGCCCCGGACAGGGTACAATGAGCAGTTCTTC
.,few,TRBV20-1,TRBJ2-3,CSVQEFGGSPDTQYF,TGCAGTGTGCAGGAATTCGGGGGCTCGCCAGATACGCAGTATTTT
.,.,TRBV7-9,TRBJ1-6,CASSLRAGDNSPLHF,TGTGCCAGCAGCTTAAGGGCAGGGGATAATTCACCCCTCCACTTT
TRBD2,few,TRBV4-1,TRBJ2-5,CASSQAILLAGVQETQYF,TGCGCCAGCAGCCAAGCCATCCTCCTAGCGGGGGTACAAGAGACCCAGTACTTC
TRBD2,.,TRBV3-1,TRBJ2-3,CASSLRTSGEVDTQYF,TGTGCCAGCAGCCTCCGGACTAGCGGGGAAGTAGATACGCAGTATTTT
TRBD2,few,TRBV7-8,TRBJ2-1,CASSLKRGGPLPNEQFF,TGTGCCAGCAGCTTGAAACGGGGGGGCCCTTTACCCAATGAGCAGTTCTTC
.,few,TRBV29-1,TRBJ2-1,CSAVYQGHEQFF,TGCAGCGCCGTGTATCAGGGCCATGAGCAGTTCTTC
.,few,TRBV7-8,TRBJ2-7,CASSPGLHEQYF,TGTGCCAGCAGCCCGGGACTCCACGAGCAGTACTTC
.,.,TRBV28,TRBJ2-7,CASSPVGSAYEQYF,TGTGCCAGCAGCCCCGTGGGGTCAGCCTACGAGCAGTACTTC
TRBD2,.,TRBV2,TRBJ2-3,CASSDGGSGGNTDTQYF,TGTGCCAGCAGTGATGGCGGGAGTGGGGGTAACACAGATACGCAGTATTTT
.,many,TRBV12-3/TRBV12-4,TRBJ2-1,CASSLAGPPNNEQFF,TGTGCCAGCAGTTTAGCGGGGCCTCCCAACAATGAGCAGTTCTTC
TRBD1,.,TRBV5-5,TRBJ2-7,CASSLRTGVIREQYF,TGTGCCAGCAGCTTAAGGACAGGGGTCATAAGGGAGCAGTACTTC
.,.,TRBV20-1,TRBJ2-3,CSGIDGTDTQYF,TGCAGCGGCATCGATGGCACAGATACGCAGTATTTT
.,many,TRBV10-3,TRBJ1-2,CAISDSANYGYTF,TGTGCCATCAGTGACTCGGCTAACTATGGCTACACCTTC
.,.,TRBV5-1,TRBJ1-2,CASSLGSVDYGYTF,TGCGCCAGCAGCTTGGGTTCTGTGGACTATGGCTACACCTTC
.,few,TRBV12-3/TRBV12-4,TRBJ2-3,CASARTSTDTQYF,TGTGCCAGCGCCCGGACGAGCACAGATACGCAGTATTTT
.,.,TRBV6-5,TRBJ1-2,CATLIGEGGYTF,TGTGCCACCCTCATCGGGGAAGGAGGCTACACCTTC